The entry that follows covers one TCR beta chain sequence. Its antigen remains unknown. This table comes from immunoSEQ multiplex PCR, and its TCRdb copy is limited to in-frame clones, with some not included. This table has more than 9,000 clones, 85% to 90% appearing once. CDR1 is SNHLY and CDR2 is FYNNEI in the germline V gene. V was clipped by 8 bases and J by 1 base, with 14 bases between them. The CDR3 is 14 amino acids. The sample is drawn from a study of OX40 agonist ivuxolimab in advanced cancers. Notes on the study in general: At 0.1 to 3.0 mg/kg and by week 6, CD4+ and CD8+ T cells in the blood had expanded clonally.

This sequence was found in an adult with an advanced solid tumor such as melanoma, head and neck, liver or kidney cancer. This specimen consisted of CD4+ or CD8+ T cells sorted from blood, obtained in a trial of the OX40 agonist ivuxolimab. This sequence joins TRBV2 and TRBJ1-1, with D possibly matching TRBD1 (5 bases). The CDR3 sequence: CASDGGNSNTEAFF. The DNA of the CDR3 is TGTGCCAGCGATGGGGGGAATTCGAACACTGAAGCTTTCTTT.